These 3 T cell receptor beta chains were all obtained from the same sample, sequenced in a study of regulatory T cells in long-lasting Graves disease. Time point meaning: newly diagnosed GD, antithyroid drugs for less than 3 months. TCR sequences were obtained from RNA taken from PBMCs. Investigators prepared the TCR beta libraries by applying iRepertoire HTBI primers and Arm-PCR of CDR3 regions. TCRdb recomputed calls from the multiplex PCR reads with MiXCR, one row per CDR3 protein. Found here are approximately 560,000 distinct CDR3 sequences, about 16% of them singletons; the top ten hold 12%. This sample was shared with a second study, whose subject was T cells in Graves' hyperthyroidism and ophthalmopathy.

Here the sequenced sample was peripheral blood mononuclear cells (PBMCs), taken at new diagnosis, from a patient treated with antithyroid drugs. These receptors were collected from a man between 18 and 29 years old with Graves disease.

This clonotype was recorded at least ten times. The chain carries TRBV5-1 and TRBJ2-7, with TRBD1 matching over 9 bases. Germline loops: CDR1 SGHRS, CDR2 YFSETQ. V lost 3 bases, J lost 4 bases, and 8 bases stayed unmatched. The CDR3 is made up of 15 amino acids. CDR3 bases: TGCGCCAGCAGCTCACGACCCGGGACAGGGTACGAGCAGTACTTC. Protein: CASSSRPGTGYEQYF. Combining the CDR3 with reference TRBV5-1 and TRBJ2-7 gives the whole variable domain KAGVTQTPRYLIKTRGQQVTLSCSPISGHRSVSWYQQTPGQGLQFLFEYFSETQRNKGNFPGRFSGRQFSNSRSEMNVSTLELGDSALYLCASSSRPGTGYEQYFGPGTRLTVT.

At least ten counts were recorded for this clonotype. V is TRBV20-1 and J is TRBJ2-7, with D perhaps given as TRBD1 or TRBD2 (6 bases each). V was shortened by 7 bases and J by 3 bases, with 16 bases between the two germline ends. This CDR3 is built from 13 residues. Germline V gene lookup returns CDR1 DFQATT and CDR2 SNEGSKA (reference sequence). CDR3 in DNA: TGCAGTGGGCGCGGAGGGGGGCGCTACGAGCAGTACTTC. Translating it yields CSGRGGGRYEQYF.

This clonotype was observed many times. This chain links TRBV12-3 or TRBV12-4 with TRBJ1-5, with a weak D call TRBD1 (5 bases). Trimming shortened V by 5 bases and J by 2 bases, and 13 bases separated the two germline ends. The CDR3 loop spans 15 amino acids. The CDR3 nucleotides are TGTGCCAGCAGTAGCAGGGCTAGTGGCAATCAGCCCCAGCATTTT. Amino acid sequence: CASSSRASGNQPQHF.